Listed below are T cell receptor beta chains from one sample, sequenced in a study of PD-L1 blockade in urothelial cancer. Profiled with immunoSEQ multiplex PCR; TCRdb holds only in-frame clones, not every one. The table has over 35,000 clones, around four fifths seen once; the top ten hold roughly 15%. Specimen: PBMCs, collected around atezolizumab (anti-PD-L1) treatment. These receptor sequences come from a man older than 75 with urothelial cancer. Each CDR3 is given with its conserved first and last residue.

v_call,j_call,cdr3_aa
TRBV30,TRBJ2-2,CAWSVRVRQGALRGTGELFF
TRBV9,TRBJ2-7,CASSTGGASLEQYF
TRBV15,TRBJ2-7,CATSDPSESSYEQYF
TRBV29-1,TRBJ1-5,CSASTGGYGQPQHF
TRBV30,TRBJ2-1,CAWSSPGGEQFF
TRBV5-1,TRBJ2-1,CASSLTPSRALSYNEQFF
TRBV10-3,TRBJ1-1,CASCKTENTEAFF
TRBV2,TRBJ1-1,CASSVEGYEAFF
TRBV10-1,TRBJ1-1,CASSESTHVAGADTEAFF
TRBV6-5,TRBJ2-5,CASSWTSGSRVETQYF
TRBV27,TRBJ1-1,CASSLMGILLNEGTEAFF
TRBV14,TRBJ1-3,CASSQGRGAGNTIYF
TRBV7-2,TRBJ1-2,CASSLAGAATNYGYTF
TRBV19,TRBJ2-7,CASSIGIREKGYEQYF
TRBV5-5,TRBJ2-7,CASSLRGFFHEQYF
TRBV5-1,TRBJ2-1,CASSLETSGRVVYNEQFF
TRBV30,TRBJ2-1,CAWSVRGLAAGREQFF
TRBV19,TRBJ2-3,CASSIPVTLAGYTDTQYF
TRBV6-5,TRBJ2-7,CASSEAQGFSYEQYF
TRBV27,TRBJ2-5,CASSPPWGAGNQETQYF
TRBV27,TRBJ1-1,CASRIRGVNTEAFF
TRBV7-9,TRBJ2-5,CASSFSSGDEETQYF
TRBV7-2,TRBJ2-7,CASSLSSYEQYF
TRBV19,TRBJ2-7,CASSGQTGGAGYEQYF
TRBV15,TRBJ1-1,CATSRQPGESAFF
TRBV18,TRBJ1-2,CASSPGQVSNYGYTF
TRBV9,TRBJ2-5,CASSSNPKSGGRQETQYF
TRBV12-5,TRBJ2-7,CASGLDLAKQYF
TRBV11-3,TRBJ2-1,CASSLGVLAGYEQFF
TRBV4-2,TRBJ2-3,CASSPLVAGITDTQYF
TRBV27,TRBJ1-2,CASSFQRNYGYTF
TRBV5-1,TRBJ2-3,CASSLSDKGTQYF
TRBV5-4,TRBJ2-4,CASSLGGGENIQYF
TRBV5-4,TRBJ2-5,CASSLGQREVQETQYF
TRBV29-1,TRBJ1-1,CSGQDGITEAFF
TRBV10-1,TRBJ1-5,CASSVLSGTGRDSNQPQHF
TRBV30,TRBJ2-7,CAWSVLSGGEQYF
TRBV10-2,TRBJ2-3,CASIGGNTDTQYF
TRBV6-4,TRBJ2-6,CASSKEGTGATGANVLTF
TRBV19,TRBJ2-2,CASSTRLAGSTGELFF
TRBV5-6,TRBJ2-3,CASSARGRADTQYF
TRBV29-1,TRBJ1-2,CSGGDFLSNYGYTF